The sequence of this T cell receptor (beta chain) was determined in a study of blood T cell repertoires in COVID-19. Study details: From the United States, Italy and Spain came samples of acute and convalescent COVID-19. PBMCs, B-cell-depleted T cells, or T cells were the source of the cDNA or gDNA that made up the material.

Original methodology: Reference gene primer amplification gave nucleated cell count estimates. TCRdb's table, derived via immunoSEQ multiplex PCR, lists solely in-frame clones and lacks some. Clonal size and the V and J genes are those of that table, whereas D and trimming came from the DNA. This sample has some 280,000 clones, with around four fifths found just once. The CDR3 has 17 residues. Germline assignment: CDR1 SGDLS and CDR2 YYNGEE. The germline V and J ends were trimmed by 4 bases and 4 bases, with 20 bases remaining between them. The source material was peripheral blood. The V and J genes are TRBV9 and TRBJ1-4, with D unclear. The receptor was derived from a woman between 45 and 65 years old with active or convalescent COVID-19. CDR3 residues: CASSPPTVGSGNEKLFF. The CDR3 DNA follows: TGTGCCAGCAGCCCCCCGACGGTGGGTTCGGGTAATGAAAAACTGTTTTTT.